This T cell receptor beta chain was recovered during a study of blood T cells in healthy people across ages. Findings and limits, study-wide: Older age went with lower TCR beta diversity per million T cells, in a roughly linear way. Samples with more naive T cells showed higher observed beta diversity.

Details on this clonotype: Its antigen is not known.

Sample-barcoded 5' priming and a J-beta primer mix drove a second PCR of about 6 to 12 cycles. Tagging of each cDNA molecule was performed by a template-switch adaptor with 12 random nucleotides. TCRdb recomputed calls from the 5' RACE reads with MiXCR, one row per CDR3 protein. Here the sample spans about 680,000 distinct CDR3 sequences, over 45% being singletons. Germline CDR1 reads LGHNA; CDR2 reads YSLEER. The CDR3 sequence is 16 residues long. This receptor was obtained from a woman between 55 and 75 years old in good health. This chain links TRBV4-3 with TRBJ2-7; 12 nucleotides line up with TRBD1. The end of the DNA fits TRBJ2-5 better, so the J call may be wrong. Material: blood. The CDR3 coding sequence is TGCGCCAGCAGCCAAGAATTGGGGACAGGGGGCGAGACCCAGTACTTC. Amino acid sequence: CASSQELGTGGETQYF.